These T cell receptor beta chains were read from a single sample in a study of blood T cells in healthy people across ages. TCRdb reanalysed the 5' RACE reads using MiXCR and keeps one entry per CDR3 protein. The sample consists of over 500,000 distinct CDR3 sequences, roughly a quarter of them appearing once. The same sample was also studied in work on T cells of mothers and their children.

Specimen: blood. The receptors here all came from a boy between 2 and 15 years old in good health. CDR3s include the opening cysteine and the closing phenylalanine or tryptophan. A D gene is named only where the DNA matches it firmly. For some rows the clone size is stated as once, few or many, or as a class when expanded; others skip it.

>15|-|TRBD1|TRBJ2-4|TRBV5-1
TGCGCCAGCAGCTTTACCGGGACAGGGGCAAACATTCAGTACTTC
CASSFTGTGANIQYF
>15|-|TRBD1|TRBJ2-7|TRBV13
TGTGCCAGCAGCGTACTGGGACAGGGAAGTGACGAGCAGTACTTC
CASSVLGQGSDEQYF
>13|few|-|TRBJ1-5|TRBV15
TGTGCCACCAGCAGAGATCAGTGGCAGCCCCAGCATTTT
CATSRDQWQPQHF
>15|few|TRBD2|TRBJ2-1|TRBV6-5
TGTGCCAGCAGGTTAGCGGGAGGGCCGGGCAATGAGCAGTTCTTC
CASRLAGGPGNEQFF
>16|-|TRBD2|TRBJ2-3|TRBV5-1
TGCGCCAGCAGCTTGGGGTGGGGGGGACCCACAGATACGCAGTATTTT
CASSLGWGGPTDTQYF
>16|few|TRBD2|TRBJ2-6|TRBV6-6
TGTGCCAGCAGTTATAGCGGGAGATCAGGGGCCAACGTCCTGACTTTC
CASSYSGRSGANVLTF
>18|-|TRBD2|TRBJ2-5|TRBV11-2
TGTGCCAGCAGCCCCCTCCGGACTAGCGGGGGCCCTCGAGAGACCCAGTACTTC
CASSPLRTSGGPRETQYF
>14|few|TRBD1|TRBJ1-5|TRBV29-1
TGCAGCGTTAGTAGCGGGACAGGTAATCAGCCCCAGCATTTT
CSVSSGTGNQPQHF
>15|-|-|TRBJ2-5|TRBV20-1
TGCAGTGCTAGAGACCCTATATCTTCCCAAGAGACCCAGTACTTC
CSARDPISSQETQYF
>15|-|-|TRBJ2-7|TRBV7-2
TGTGCCAGCAGCTTATCCCCGGGCCAGCCCTACGAGCAGTACTTC
CASSLSPGQPYEQYF
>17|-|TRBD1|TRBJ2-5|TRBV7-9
TGTGCCAGCAGCCCCCGAATCGGACAGGGGGACGTGGAGACCCAGTACTTC
CASSPRIGQGDVETQYF
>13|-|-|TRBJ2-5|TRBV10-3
TGTGCCATCAAGGGCGAGTTGTCAGAGACCCAGTACTTC
CAIKGELSETQYF
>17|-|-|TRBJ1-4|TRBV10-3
TGTGCCATCAGGGGGGACCCGGTTTTCGGGACTAATGAAAAACTGTTTTTT
CAIRGDPVFGTNEKLFF
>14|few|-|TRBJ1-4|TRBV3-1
TGTGCCAGCAGCCAGAGGGGTACTAATGAAAAACTGTTTTTT
CASSQRGTNEKLFF
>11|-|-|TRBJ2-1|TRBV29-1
TGCAGCGTTGACCATTACAATGAGCAGTTCTTC
CSVDHYNEQFF
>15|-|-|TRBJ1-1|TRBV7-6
TGTGCCAGCAGCTTATATGGGCTTCAGAACACTGAAGCTTTCTTT
CASSLYGLQNTEAFF
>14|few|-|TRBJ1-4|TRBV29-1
TGCAGCGTGGTAACAGGTTCAACTAATGAAAAACTGTTTTTT
CSVVTGSTNEKLFF
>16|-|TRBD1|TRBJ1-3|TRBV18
TGTGCCAGCTCACCACTACAGGGGGCGTCGGGAAACACCATATATTTT
CASSPLQGASGNTIYF
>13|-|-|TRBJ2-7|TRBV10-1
TGCGCCAGCAGTGGAACGAGTTATGGGGAGCAGTACTTC
CASSGTSYGEQYF
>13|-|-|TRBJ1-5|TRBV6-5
TGTGCCAGCAGTTACAGGGTTTATCAGCCCCAGCATTTT
CASSYRVYQPQHF
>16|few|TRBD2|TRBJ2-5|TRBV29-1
TGCAGCGGTCCGGGACTAGCGGGATCAAAGGGCGAGACCCAGTACTTC
CSGPGLAGSKGETQYF
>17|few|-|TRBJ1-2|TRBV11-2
TGTGCCAGCAGCTTAGATTCGCCCCCAGGCGGCGGCTATGGCTACACCTTC
CASSLDSPPGGGYGYTF
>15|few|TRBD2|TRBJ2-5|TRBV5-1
TGCGCCAGCAGCTGGACCGGGACTATTCTAGAGACCCAGTACTTC
CASSWTGTILETQYF
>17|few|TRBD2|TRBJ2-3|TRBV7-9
TGTGCCAGCAGCTTAGCGGTTGGGAGCGGGGGGACAGATACGCAGTATTTT
CASSLAVGSGGTDTQYF